A single sample is the source of the 28 T cell receptor beta chains below, sequenced in a study of post-analysis software for immune sequencing data (dated by TCRdb to the mid-2010s). What the research found in general, with its limitations: Significantly higher frequencies in patients than in controls were found for five or six TRBV segments, including TRBV5-6, TRBV5-1 and TRBV20-1.

These receptors are not linked to any known antigen. Libraries were constructed by PCR. The instrument given in TCRdb is Illumina HiSeq 2500. Unique molecular identifiers were incorporated into TCR beta cDNA libraries to reduce PCR and sequencing biases. In TCRdb, the public reads were trimmed at Q25 with fastp and aligned with MiXCR, with productive beta chains retained. Entries that share a CDR3 protein sequence are merged under the most common genes and DNA. Present in this sample are around 700,000 distinct CDR3 sequences, roughly three fifths of which were seen just once. Of the sample, around 11% falls within the top ten clones. The source material was blood. Every receptor here comes from a girl aged 2-10 years with multiple sclerosis.

The chain is built from TRBV11-2 and TRBJ2-6, with a possible D match to TRBD1 (6 bases). The CDR3 runs 17 residues. V lost 5 bases, J lost 2 bases, and 16 bases lay in between. Germline lookup yields CDR1 SGHAT and CDR2 FQNNGV. This CDR3 is CASSPGISGAGANVLTF. The CDR3 DNA sequence: TGTGCCAGCAGCCCAGGTATATCAGGGGCTGGGGCCAACGTCCTGACTTTC.

The V gene is TRBV6-6, the J gene TRBJ2-3, with 9 bases identical to TRBD2. The ends lost 5 bases at V and 3 bases at J; junction bases unmatched: 6. The CDR3 runs to 15 residues. Germline V gene sequence: CDR1 MNHNY, CDR2 SVGAGI (reference sequence). CDR3 sequence: CASSPIAGDTDTQYF. The CDR3 DNA follows: TGTGCCAGCAGTCCAATAGCGGGGGATACAGATACGCAGTATTTT.

This clonotype was seen only a few times. The rearrangement uses TRBV7-2 and TRBJ2-5; TRBD2 matches at 12 bases. V lost 2 bases and J lost 1; bases outside the gene matches: 5. The CDR3 loop spans 17 amino acids. Germline V gives CDR1 SGHTA, CDR2 FQGNSA. CDR3 in DNA: TGTGCCAGCAGCTTAACTAGCGGGGGGCCCATCCAAGAGACCCAGTACTTC. This sequence encodes CASSLTSGGPIQETQYF.

This clonotype was counted a few times. CDR3 coding DNA: TGTGCCAGCAGCTTGACCCGGGGGAGCTCCTACAATGAGCAGTTCTTC. It codes for CASSLTRGSSYNEQFF. This sequence joins TRBV11-2 and TRBJ2-1; D is possibly TRBD2 (6 bases). V shed 3 bases and J shed 0 bases, with 12 bases lying between them. Germline V lookup: CDR1 SGHAT, CDR2 FQNNGV. This CDR3 region has 16 residues.

As concerns this clonotype: The junction and the germline gene differ at one end; a read error may be behind it. The J gene is TRBJ2-3, the V gene TRBV12-3 or TRBV12-4, with 8 positions matching TRBD2. This CDR3 is built from 16 residues. DNA of the CDR3: TGTGCCAGCAGTTTCCAGGGAAGGACTAGCACGGATACGCAGTATTTT. Translated, it gives CASSFQGRTSTDTQYF.

This clonotype came up a few times. The CDR3 reads CASSQDITRGVLFF. CDR3 DNA sequence: TGCGCCAGCAGCCAAGATATAACGAGGGGAGTACTGTTTTTT. The chain carries TRBV4-1 and TRBJ1-4; the D gene is possibly TRBD1 (5 bases). The CDR3 runs 14 residues. Trimming shortened V by 0 bases and J by 13 bases, and 15 bases separated the two germline ends. In germline, CDR1 is MGHRA, CDR2 YSYEKL.

The rearrangement joins TRBV27 to TRBJ2-7, with D possibly matching TRBD1 (6 bases). The DNA end lines up better with TRBJ2-5; the J call may be wrong. The CDR3 is 13 residues long. Germline V lookup: CDR1 MNHEY, CDR2 SMNVEV (reference sequence). CDR3 amino acids: CASSGTFEETQYF. DNA of the CDR3: TGTGCCAGCAGTGGGACATTTGAGGAGACCCAGTACTTC.

The chain uses TRBV5-5 and TRBJ2-7; 16 positions agree with TRBD2. The J call is in doubt because the DNA end fits TRBJ2-5 better. The CDR3 consists of 17 residues. The V gene's germline CDR1 is SGHKS and CDR2 YYEKEE (reference sequence). The CDR3: CASSFGTSGRVGETQYF. The CDR3, as DNA: TGTGCCAGCAGCTTCGGGACTAGCGGGAGGGTGGGAGAGACCCAGTACTTC.

Here the CDR3 DNA reads TGTGCCAGCAGCCCGGGGATAAGCGGGGCCTACAATGAGCAGTTCTTC. Translation: CASSPGISGAYNEQFF. V usage is TRBV6-2 or TRBV6-3 and J usage is TRBJ2-1; 7 positions match TRBD2. V shed 6 bases and J 2 bases; nucleotides not matched to a gene: 10. The CDR3 spans 16 residues. Germline V CDR1 and CDR2: MNHEY, SVGEGT.

The chain is built from TRBV6-1 and TRBJ1-4; D is possibly TRBD1 (5 bases). CDR3 length: 14 amino acids. Germline values: CDR1 MNHNS, CDR2 SASEGT. V was pared by 1 base and J by 11 bases, with 14 bases between. The CDR3 sequence is CASSEEPGSLKLFF. The DNA for the CDR3 is TGTGCCAGCAGTGAAGAACCAGGGAGCTTGAAACTGTTTTTT.

The rearrangement uses TRBV5-1 and TRBJ2-3, with 8 bases aligning to TRBD1. After removal of 0 bases from V and 6 bases from J, the junction contained 6 bases not matched to a gene. Germline CDR1 is SGHRS and CDR2 is YFSETQ. The CDR3 contains 15 residues. CDR3 nucleotides: TGCGCCAGCAGCTTGGGCAGGGGGCACCCCGATACGCAGTATTTT. Translation: CASSLGRGHPDTQYF.

This chain uses TRBV28 with TRBJ1-5; D remains ambiguous. Trimming cost V 2 bases and J 2 bases, with 13 bases left between them. The germline CDR1 and CDR2 sequences are MDHEN and SYDVKM. CDR3 length: 16 residues. The CDR3 bases are TGTGCCAGCAGTTTAGACGAACCTCGGGGCAATCAGCCCCAGCATTTT. Translated: CASSLDEPRGNQPQHF.

This chain uses TRBV5-1 with TRBJ2-1; D remains unclear. Germline loops: CDR1 SGHRS, CDR2 YFSETQ. The V end lost 3 bases, the J end lost 7 bases, and 11 bases lay between the germline ends. This CDR3 is built from 13 residues. Here the CDR3 reads CASSYSQTNEQFF. The CDR3 DNA is TGCGCCAGCAGCTATTCTCAAACAAATGAGCAGTTCTTC. Full variable domain (remainder filled in from reference TRBV5-1 and TRBJ2-1): KAGVTQTPRYLIKTRGQQVTLSCSPISGHRSVSWYQQTPGQGLQFLFEYFSETQRNKGNFPGRFSGRQFSNSRSEMNVSTLELGDSALYLCASSYSQTNEQFFGPGTRLTVL.

The rearrangement links TRBV12-3 or TRBV12-4 to TRBJ2-3, with 12 bases aligning to TRBD2. The CDR3 has 17 residues. After removal of 4 bases from V and 3 bases from J, the junction contained 8 bases not matched to a gene. In nucleotides, the CDR3 is TGTGCCAGCAGTTCTAGCGGGAGGGCCCTCGGAACAGATACGCAGTATTTT. It translates to CASSSSGRALGTDTQYF.

The rearrangement links TRBV5-1 to TRBJ1-5; 8 bases are shared with TRBD1. V was pared by 0 bases and J by 5 bases, with 1 base of the junction left unmatched. CDR3 length: 14 residues. CDR1 and CDR2 (germline): SGHRS, YFSETQ. The CDR3 DNA sequence: TGCGCCAGCAGCTTGGCAGGGGGCGATCAGCCCCAGCATTTT. It specifies CASSLAGGDQPQHF.

This sequence joins TRBV4-1 and TRBJ2-1; D unresolved. The CDR3 consists of 12 residues. Germline CDR1 MGHRA, CDR2 YSYEKL. V was shortened by 10 bases and J by 4 bases, with 11 bases between the two germline ends. The CDR3 loop reads CATEDGYNEQFF. The CDR3 DNA follows: TGCGCCACCGAGGACGGTTACAATGAGCAGTTCTTC.

The chain joins TRBV6-1 to TRBJ2-7; 9 nucleotides match TRBD1. This CDR3 region has 14 residues. Germline CDR1 reads MNHNS; CDR2 reads SASEGT. The V gene end was trimmed by 7 bases and the J gene end by 0 bases; junction bases not matched to a gene: 4. The CDR3 bases are TGTGCCAGCACCGTGACAGGGGGCTCCTACGAGCAGTACTTC. Translation gives CASTVTGGSYEQYF.

This clonotype has a handful of counts. The chain links TRBV29-1 to TRBJ2-5; TRBD1 is a possible D gene (5 bases). The J call may be faulty, since TRBJ2-7 better matches the DNA end. Germline-derived CDR1 and CDR2 are SQVTM and ANQGSEA. This CDR3 spans 12 amino acids. CDR3 in amino acids: CSVEDLGAEQYF. The CDR3 region has the DNA TGCAGCGTTGAAGATCTAGGGGCCGAGCAGTACTTC.

This clonotype turned up a few times. This rearrangement joins TRBV29-1 to TRBJ2-5; the D gene is possibly TRBD1 (6 bases). Trimming cost V 7 bases and J 11 bases, with 17 bases left between them. Germline CDR1 SQVTM, CDR2 ANQGSEA. This CDR3 has 11 amino acids. The DNA of the CDR3 is TGCAGCGCAACACGAGGGGGAAATCAGTACTTC. Amino acids: CSATRGGNQYF.

DNA for the CDR3: TGTGCCAGCAGCTGGGTGGAACTGTACGAGCAGTACTTC. Encoded protein: CASSWVELYEQYF. V gene TRBV5-8 combines with J gene TRBJ2-5; D is unclear. The end of the DNA is better explained by TRBJ2-7, so the J call may be wrong. The CDR3 consists of 13 residues. Germline V gene sequence: CDR1 SGHTS, CDR2 YDEGEE.

The chain links TRBV3-1 to TRBJ2-5; 12 bases align to TRBD1. This CDR3 comprises 16 residues. Looked up from germline, CDR1 is LGHDT and CDR2 is YNNKEL (reference sequence). The V segment lost 4 bases and the J segment 4 bases; nucleotides outside the gene matches: 7. The DNA for the CDR3 is TGTGCCAGCAGCCGGGACAGGGGGCGCCCGGCAGAGACCCAGTACTTC. This gives the protein CASSRDRGRPAETQYF.

The V gene is TRBV2, the J gene TRBJ2-7; D remains unclear. Germline-derived CDR1 and CDR2 are SNHLY and FYNNEI. The CDR3 has 12 residues. V shed 6 bases and J shed 6 bases, with 12 bases lying between them. The CDR3 region has the DNA TGTGCCAGCAGCGGATACCCTACCGAGCAGTACTTC. This codes for CASSGYPTEQYF.

This chain joins TRBV11-2 and TRBJ1-1; D unclear. The CDR3 has 14 amino acids. CDR1 and CDR2 (germline): SGHAT, FQNNGV. V was pared by 3 bases and J by 5 bases, with 13 bases between. The CDR3 DNA sequence: TGTGCCAGCAGCTTTTTACACGGCGGGACTGAAGCTTTCTTT. The encoded protein is CASSFLHGGTEAFF.

This clonotype has a handful of counts. This chain connects TRBV10-3 to TRBJ2-1; 10 nucleotides agree with TRBD2. There are 15 residues in the CDR3. V was pared by 6 bases and J by 0 bases, with 2 bases of the junction left unmatched. CDR1 ENHRY and CDR2 SYGVKD come from the germline V gene. This CDR3 is CAIRQREGSYNEQFF. In DNA form, the CDR3 reads TGTGCCATCAGACAGCGGGAGGGCTCCTACAATGAGCAGTTCTTC.

The chain carries TRBV5-1 and TRBJ2-2, with D hard to call. The CDR3 length is 12 residues. The V gene's germline CDR1 is SGHRS and CDR2 YFSETQ. V was pared by 3 bases and J by 5 bases, with 5 bases between. The CDR3 protein is CASSSETGELFF. CDR3 DNA: TGCGCCAGCAGCTCAGAAACCGGGGAGCTGTTTTTT.

This clonotype was counted only a few times. The CDR3 here is CASSSVGQGRDGYTF. The CDR3 coding sequence is TGTGCCAGCAGCTCCGTGGGACAGGGGCGGGATGGCTACACCTTC. This chain links TRBV7-2 with TRBJ1-2; 10 bases fit TRBD1. The junction had 8 bases not matched to a gene; V was cut back by 4 bases and J by 6 bases. The CDR3 sequence is 15 residues long. Germline loops: CDR1 SGHTA, CDR2 FQGNSA.

This chain links TRBV7-2 with TRBJ2-1, with a weak D call TRBD2 (5 bases). Germline assignment: CDR1 SGHTA and CDR2 FQGNSA. This CDR3 has 15 residues. Trimming took 3 bases from V and 3 from J, leaving 12 bases between them. This chain's CDR3 is CASSFVGEGYNEQFF. In DNA, the CDR3 is TGTGCCAGCAGCTTCGTCGGGGAAGGCTACAATGAGCAGTTCTTC.

The chain recombines TRBV5-5 with TRBJ1-4; TRBD1 matches at 9 bases. After removal of 3 bases from V and 5 bases from J, the junction contained 5 bases not matched to a gene. The CDR3 totals 15 residues. Germline V lookup: CDR1 SGHKS, CDR2 YYEKEE (reference sequence). CDR3 DNA: TGTGCCAGCAGCTATTTCGACAGGGGGAATGAAAAACTGTTTTTT. Protein product: CASSYFDRGNEKLFF.